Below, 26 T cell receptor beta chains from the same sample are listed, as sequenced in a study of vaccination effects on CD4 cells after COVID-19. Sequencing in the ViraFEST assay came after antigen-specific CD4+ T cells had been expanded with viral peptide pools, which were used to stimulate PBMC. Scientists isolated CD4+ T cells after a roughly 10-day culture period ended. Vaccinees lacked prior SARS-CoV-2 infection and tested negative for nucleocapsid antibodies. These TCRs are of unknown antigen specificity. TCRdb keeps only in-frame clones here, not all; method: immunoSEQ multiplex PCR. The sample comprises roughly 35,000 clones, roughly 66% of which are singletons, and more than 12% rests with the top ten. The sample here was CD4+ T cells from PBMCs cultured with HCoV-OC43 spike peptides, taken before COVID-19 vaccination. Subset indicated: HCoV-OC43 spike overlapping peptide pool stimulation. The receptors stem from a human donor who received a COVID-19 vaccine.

The CDR3 reads CAGRTGDQPQHF. DNA of the CDR3: TGTGCCGGCCGGACAGGGGATCAGCCCCAGCATTTT. The chain uses TRBV6-5 and TRBJ1-5; 9 bases match TRBD1. Germline trimming cut 11 bases from V and 5 bases from J; bases unmatched to any gene: 4. CDR1 MNHEY and CDR2 SVGAGI come from the germline V gene. The CDR3 covers 12 residues.

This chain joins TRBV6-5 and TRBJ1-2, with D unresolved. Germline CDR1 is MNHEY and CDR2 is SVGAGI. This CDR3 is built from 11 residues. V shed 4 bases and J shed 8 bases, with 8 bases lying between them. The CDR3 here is CASSSAGGYTF. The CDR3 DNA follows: TGTGCCAGCAGTTCAGCGGGGGGCTACACCTTC.

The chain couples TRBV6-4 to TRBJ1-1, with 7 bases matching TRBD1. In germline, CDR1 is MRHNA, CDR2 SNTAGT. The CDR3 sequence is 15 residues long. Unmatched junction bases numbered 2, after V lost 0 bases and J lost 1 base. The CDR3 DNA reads TGTGCCAGCAGTGACTCCGGACAGGCGAACACTGAAGCTTTCTTT. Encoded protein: CASSDSGQANTEAFF.

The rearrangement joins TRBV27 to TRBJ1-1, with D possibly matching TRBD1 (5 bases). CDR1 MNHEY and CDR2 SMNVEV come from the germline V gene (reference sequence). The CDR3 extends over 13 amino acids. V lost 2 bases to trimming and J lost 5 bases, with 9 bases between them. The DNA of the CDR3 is TGTGCCAGCAGTTTACTGGGGGTAACTGAAGCTTTCTTT. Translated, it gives CASSLLGVTEAFF.

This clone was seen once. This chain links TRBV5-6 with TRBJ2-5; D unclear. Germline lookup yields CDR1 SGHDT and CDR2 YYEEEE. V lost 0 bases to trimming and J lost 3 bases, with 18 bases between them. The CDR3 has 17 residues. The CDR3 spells CASSLAPGRQDEETQYF. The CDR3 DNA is TGTGCCAGCAGCTTGGCCCCTGGTCGGCAGGACGAAGAGACCCAGTACTTC.

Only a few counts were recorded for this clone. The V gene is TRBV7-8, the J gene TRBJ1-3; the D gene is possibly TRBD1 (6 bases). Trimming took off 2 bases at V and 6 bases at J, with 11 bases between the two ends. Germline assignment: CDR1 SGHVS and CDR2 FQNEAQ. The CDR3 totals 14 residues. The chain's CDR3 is CASSLNNRVNTIYF. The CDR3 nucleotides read TGTGCCAGCAGCTTAAACAACAGGGTAAACACCATATATTTT.

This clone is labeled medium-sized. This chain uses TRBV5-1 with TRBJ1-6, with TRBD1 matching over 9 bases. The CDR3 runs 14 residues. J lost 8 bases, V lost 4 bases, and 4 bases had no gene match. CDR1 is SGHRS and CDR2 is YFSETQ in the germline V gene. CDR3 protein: CASSEGQGYSPLHF. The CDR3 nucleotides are TGCGCCAGCAGCGAGGGACAGGGATATTCACCCCTCCACTTT.

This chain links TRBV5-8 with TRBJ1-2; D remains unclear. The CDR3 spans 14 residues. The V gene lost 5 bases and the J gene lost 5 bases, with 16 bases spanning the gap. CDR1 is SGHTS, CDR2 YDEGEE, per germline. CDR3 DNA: TGTGCCAGCAGTCTTGGTATGCTAGCTTATGGCTACACCTTC. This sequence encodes CASSLGMLAYGYTF.

This CDR3 is CASSLDRGTDTQYF. CDR3 nucleotide sequence: TGTGCCAGCAGCTTGGATCGGGGGACAGATACGCAGTATTTT. The chain joins TRBV5-5 to TRBJ2-3; D may be TRBD2 (6 bases). The CDR3 spans 14 residues. Trimming removed 0 bases at V and 3 bases at J, with 8 bases between. Germline lookup yields CDR1 SGHKS and CDR2 YYEKEE (reference sequence). The full variable domain, rest sourced from reference TRBV5-5 and TRBJ2-3, is DAGVTQSPTHLIKTRGQQVTLRCSPISGHKSVSWYQQVLGQGPQFIFQYYEKEERGRGNFPDRFSARQFPNYSSELNVNALLLGDSALYLCASSLDRGTDTQYFGPGTRLTVL.

CDR3 sequence: CASSWRIDDRVGTGELFF. The CDR3 region has the DNA TGCGCCAGCAGCTGGAGAATAGATGACAGGGTGGGAACCGGGGAGCTGTTTTTT. The rearrangement uses TRBV5-1 and TRBJ2-2, with TRBD1 matching 7 bases. Germline CDR1 and CDR2: SGHRS and YFSETQ. The CDR3 is 18 amino acids. The junction had 16 bases not matched to a gene; V was cut back by 3 bases and J by 5 bases.

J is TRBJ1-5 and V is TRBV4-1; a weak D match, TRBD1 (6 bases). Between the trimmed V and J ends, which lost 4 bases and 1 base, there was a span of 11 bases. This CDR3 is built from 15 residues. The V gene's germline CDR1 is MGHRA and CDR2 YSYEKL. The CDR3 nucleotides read TGCGCCAGCAGCCCATACCAGGGGAGCAATCAGCCCCAGCATTTT. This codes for CASSPYQGSNQPQHF.

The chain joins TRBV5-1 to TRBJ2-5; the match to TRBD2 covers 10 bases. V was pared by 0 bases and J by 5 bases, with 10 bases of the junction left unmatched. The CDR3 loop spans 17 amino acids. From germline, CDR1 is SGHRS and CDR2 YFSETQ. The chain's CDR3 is CASSLGPSGSIQETQYF. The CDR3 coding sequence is TGCGCCAGCAGCTTGGGGCCTAGCGGGAGTATCCAGGAGACCCAGTACTTC.

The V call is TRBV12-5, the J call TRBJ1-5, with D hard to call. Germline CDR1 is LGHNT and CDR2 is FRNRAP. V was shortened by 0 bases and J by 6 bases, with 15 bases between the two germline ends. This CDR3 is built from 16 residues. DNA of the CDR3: TGTGCTAGTGGTTTGGTAAGCAGGAGAGGGAGTCAGCCCCAGCATTTT. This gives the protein CASGLVSRRGSQPQHF.

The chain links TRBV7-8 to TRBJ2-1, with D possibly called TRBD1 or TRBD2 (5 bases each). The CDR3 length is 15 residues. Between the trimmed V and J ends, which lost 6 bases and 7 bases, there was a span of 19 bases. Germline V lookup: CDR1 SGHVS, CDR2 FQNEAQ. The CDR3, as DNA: TGTGCCAGCAGTCGTGAGAGGGGCCGCGGGAATGAGCAGTTCTTC. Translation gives CASSRERGRGNEQFF.

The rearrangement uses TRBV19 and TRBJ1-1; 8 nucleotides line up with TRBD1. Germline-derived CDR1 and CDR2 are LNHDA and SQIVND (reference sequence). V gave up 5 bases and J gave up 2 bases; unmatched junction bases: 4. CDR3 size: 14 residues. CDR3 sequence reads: CASSDDRGNTEAFF. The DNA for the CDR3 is TGTGCCAGTAGTGATGACAGGGGAAACACTGAAGCTTTCTTT.

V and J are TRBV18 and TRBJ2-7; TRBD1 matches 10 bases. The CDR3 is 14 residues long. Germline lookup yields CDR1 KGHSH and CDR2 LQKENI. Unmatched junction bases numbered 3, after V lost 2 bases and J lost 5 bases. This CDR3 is CASSPGQGDNEQYF. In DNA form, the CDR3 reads TGTGCCAGCTCACCAGGACAGGGGGACAACGAGCAGTACTTC.

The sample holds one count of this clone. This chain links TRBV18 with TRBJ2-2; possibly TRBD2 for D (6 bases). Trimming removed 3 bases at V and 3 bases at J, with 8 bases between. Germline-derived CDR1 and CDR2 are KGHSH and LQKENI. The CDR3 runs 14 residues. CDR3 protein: CASSPGGDTGELFF. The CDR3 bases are TGTGCCAGCTCACCCGGAGGGGACACCGGGGAGCTGTTTTTT.

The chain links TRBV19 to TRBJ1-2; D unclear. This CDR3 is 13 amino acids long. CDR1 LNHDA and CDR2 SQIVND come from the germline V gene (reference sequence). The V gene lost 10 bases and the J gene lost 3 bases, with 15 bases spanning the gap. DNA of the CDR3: TGTGCCATCCGGGCAGGAGCGGACTATGGCTACACCTTC. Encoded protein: CAIRAGADYGYTF.

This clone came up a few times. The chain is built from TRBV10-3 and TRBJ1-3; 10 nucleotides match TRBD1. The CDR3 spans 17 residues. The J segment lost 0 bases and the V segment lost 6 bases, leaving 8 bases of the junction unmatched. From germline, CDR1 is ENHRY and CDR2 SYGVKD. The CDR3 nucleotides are TGTGCCATCAGATCGACAGGGGGCGATATCTCTGGAAACACCATATATTTT. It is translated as CAIRSTGGDISGNTIYF.

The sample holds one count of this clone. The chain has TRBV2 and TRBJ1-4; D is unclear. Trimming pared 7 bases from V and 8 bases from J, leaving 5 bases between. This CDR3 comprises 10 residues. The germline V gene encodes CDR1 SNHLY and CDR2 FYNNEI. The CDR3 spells CASIREKLFF. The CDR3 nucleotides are TGTGCCAGCATAAGGGAAAAACTGTTTTTT. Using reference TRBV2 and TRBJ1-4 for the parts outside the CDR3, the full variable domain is EPEVTQTPSHQVTQMGQEVILRCVPISNHLYFYWYRQILGQKVEFLVSFYNNEISEKSEIFDDQFSVERPDGSNFTLKIRSTKLEDSAMYFCASIREKLFFGSGTQLSVL.

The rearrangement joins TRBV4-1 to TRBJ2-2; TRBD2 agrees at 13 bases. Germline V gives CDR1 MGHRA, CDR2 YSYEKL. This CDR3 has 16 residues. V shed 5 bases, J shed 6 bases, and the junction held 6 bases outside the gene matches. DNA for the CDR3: TGCGCCAGCAGCAGCGGACTAGCGGGGGTTTCCGGGGAGCTGTTTTTT. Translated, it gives CASSSGLAGVSGELFF.

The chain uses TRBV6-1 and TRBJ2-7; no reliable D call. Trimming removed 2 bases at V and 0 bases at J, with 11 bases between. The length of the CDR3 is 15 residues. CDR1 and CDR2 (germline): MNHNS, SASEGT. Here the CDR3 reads CASSEPNTYSYEQYF. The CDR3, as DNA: TGTGCCAGCAGTGAACCCAATACATACTCCTACGAGCAGTACTTC.

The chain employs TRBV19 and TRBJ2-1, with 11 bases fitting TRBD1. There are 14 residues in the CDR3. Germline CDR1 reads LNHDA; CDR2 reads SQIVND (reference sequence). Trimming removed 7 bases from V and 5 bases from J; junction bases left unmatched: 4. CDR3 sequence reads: CASKRTGGNNEQFF. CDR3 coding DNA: TGTGCCAGTAAAAGGACAGGGGGCAACAATGAGCAGTTCTTC.

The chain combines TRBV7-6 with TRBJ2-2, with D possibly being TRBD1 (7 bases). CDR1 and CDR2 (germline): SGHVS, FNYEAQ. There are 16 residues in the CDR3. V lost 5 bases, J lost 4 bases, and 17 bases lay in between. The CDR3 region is CASSPGGLPGTGELFF. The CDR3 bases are TGTGCCAGCAGCCCAGGGGGGCTCCCCGGCACCGGGGAGCTGTTTTTT.

The CDR3 sequence is CASSSRPGTGSSGANVLTF. The CDR3, as DNA: TGTGCCAGCAGCTCACGTCCCGGGACAGGGAGCTCTGGGGCCAACGTCCTGACTTTC. The chain carries TRBV7-9 and TRBJ2-6; 9 bases match TRBD1. V lost 4 bases and J lost 0; bases outside the gene matches: 10. Germline CDR1 SEHNR, CDR2 FQNEAQ (reference sequence). The CDR3 is made up of 19 amino acids. Combining the CDR3 with reference TRBV7-9 and TRBJ2-6 gives the whole variable domain DTGVSQNPRHKITKRGQNVTFRCDPISEHNRLYWYRQTLGQGPEFLTYFQNEAQLEKSRLLSDRFSAERPKGSFSTLEIQRTEQGDSAMYLCASSSRPGTGSSGANVLTFGAGSRLTVL.

The CDR3, as DNA: TGTGCCAGCAGGATCGGACATTTCTCTGGAAACACCATATATTTT. This gives the protein CASRIGHFSGNTIYF. The chain recombines TRBV6-5 with TRBJ1-3; D perhaps matches TRBD1 (5 bases). The length of the CDR3 is 15 residues. The ends were cut back, 6 bases at V and 0 bases at J, with 12 bases in the middle. The germline V gene encodes CDR1 MNHEY and CDR2 SVGAGI.